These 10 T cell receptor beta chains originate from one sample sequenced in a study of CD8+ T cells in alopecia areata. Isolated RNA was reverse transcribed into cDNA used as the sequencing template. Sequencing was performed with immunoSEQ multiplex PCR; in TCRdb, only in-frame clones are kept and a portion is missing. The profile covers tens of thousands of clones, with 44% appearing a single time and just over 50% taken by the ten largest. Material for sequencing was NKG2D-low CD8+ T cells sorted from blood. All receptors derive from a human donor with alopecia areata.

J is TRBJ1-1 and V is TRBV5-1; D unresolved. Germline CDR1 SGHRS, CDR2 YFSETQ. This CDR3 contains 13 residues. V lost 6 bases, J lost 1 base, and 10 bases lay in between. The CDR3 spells CASKPPTNTEAFF. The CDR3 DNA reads TGCGCCAGCAAACCGCCTACGAACACTGAAGCTTTCTTT. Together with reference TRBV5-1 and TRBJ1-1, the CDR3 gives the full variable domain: KAGVTQTPRYLIKTRGQQVTLSCSPISGHRSVSWYQQTPGQGLQFLFEYFSETQRNKGNFPGRFSGRQFSNSRSEMNVSTLELGDSALYLCASKPPTNTEAFFGQGTRLTVV.

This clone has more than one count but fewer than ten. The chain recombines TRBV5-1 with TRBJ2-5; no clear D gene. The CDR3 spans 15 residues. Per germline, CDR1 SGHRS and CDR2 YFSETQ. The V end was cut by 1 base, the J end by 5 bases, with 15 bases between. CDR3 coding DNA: TGCGCCAGCAGCTTGACAGTCGGGTTTCGTGAGACCCAGTACTTC. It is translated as CASSLTVGFRETQYF.

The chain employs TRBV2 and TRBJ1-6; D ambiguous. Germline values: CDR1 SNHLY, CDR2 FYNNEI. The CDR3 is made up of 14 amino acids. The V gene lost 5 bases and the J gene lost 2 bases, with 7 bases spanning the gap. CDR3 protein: CASSPYAYNSPLHF. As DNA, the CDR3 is TGTGCCAGCAGTCCCTACGCCTATAATTCACCCCTCCACTTT. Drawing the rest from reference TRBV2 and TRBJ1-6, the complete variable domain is EPEVTQTPSHQVTQMGQEVILRCVPISNHLYFYWYRQILGQKVEFLVSFYNNEISEKSEIFDDQFSVERPDGSNFTLKIRSTKLEDSAMYFCASSPYAYNSPLHFGNGTRLTVT.

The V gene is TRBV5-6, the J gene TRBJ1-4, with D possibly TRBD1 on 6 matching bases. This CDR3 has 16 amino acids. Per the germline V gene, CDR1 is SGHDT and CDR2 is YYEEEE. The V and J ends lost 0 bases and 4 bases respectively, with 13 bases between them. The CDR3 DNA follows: TGTGCCAGCAGCTTGGCCCTCGGACAGCATAATGAAAAACTGTTTTTT. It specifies CASSLALGQHNEKLFF.

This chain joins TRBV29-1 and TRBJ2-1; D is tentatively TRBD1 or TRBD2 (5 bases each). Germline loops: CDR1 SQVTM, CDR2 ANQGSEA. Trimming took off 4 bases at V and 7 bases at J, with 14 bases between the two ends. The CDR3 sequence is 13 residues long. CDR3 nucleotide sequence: TGCAGCGTTGGGGGGAGTGGTGGGAATGAGCAGTTCTTC. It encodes CSVGGSGGNEQFF.

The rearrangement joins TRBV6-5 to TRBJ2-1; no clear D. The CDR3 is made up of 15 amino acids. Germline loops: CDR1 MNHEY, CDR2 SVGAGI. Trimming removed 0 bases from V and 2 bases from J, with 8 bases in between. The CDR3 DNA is TGTGCCAGCAGTTACTCGGGTGGCCCCTACAATGAGCAGTTCTTC. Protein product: CASSYSGGPYNEQFF.

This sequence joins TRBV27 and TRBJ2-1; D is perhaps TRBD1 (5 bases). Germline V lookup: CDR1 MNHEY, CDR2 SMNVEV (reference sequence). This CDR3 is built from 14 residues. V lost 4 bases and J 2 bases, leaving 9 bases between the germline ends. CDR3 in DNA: TGTGCCAGCAGTTCCGGCAGGGCCTACAATGAGCAGTTCTTC. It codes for CASSSGRAYNEQFF.

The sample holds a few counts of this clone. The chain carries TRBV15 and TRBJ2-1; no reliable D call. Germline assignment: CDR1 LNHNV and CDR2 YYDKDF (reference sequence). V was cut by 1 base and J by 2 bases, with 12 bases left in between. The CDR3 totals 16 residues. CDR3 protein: CATSRVVPTAYNEQFF. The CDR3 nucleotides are TGTGCCACCAGCAGAGTCGTCCCGACCGCCTACAATGAGCAGTTCTTC.

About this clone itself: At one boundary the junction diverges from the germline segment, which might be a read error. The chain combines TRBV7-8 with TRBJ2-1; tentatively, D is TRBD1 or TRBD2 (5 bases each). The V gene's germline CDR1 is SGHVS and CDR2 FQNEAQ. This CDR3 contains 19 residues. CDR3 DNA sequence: TGCGCCAGCAGCCAAGATCGGGGCCCAGGGTCTATTGCCTACAATGAGCAGTTCTTC. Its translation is CASSQDRGPGSIAYNEQFF.

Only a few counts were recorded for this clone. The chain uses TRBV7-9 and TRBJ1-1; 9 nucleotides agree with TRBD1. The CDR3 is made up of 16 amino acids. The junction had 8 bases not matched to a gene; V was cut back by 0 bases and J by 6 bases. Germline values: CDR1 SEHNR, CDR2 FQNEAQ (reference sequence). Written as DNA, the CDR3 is TGTGCCAGCAGCTTAGCGTTTACAGGGGGCGGACCTGAAGCTTTCTTT. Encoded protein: CASSLAFTGGGPEAFF.